Listed below are T cell receptor beta chains from one sample, sequenced in a study of blood T cell repertoires in COVID-19. The method was immunoSEQ multiplex PCR; TCRdb's version includes in-frame clones alone and lacks a portion of them. The sample has about 230,000 clones, about 87% seen once. Input material: peripheral blood. The receptors here all came from a man younger than 45 with COVID-19, enrolled during active disease. CDR3s include the opening cysteine and the closing phenylalanine or tryptophan. A D gene is named only where the DNA matches it firmly. Part of the rows lack a size; the others show once, few, many or a class for expanded clones.

cdr3_nt | cdr3_aa | v_call | clone_size | d_call | j_call
TGTGCCAGCAGTTGGTCCTATGACAGGGCTTACACTGAAGCTTTCTTT | CASSWSYDRAYTEAFF | TRBV28 | - | TRBD1 | TRBJ1-1
TGTGCCAGCAGCTTAGGACCGGGTCCTAATGAAAAACTGTTTTTT | CASSLGPGPNEKLFF | TRBV7-8 | - | - | TRBJ1-4
TGTGCCAGCAGTCCGGACAGCGAAAATCAGCCCCAGCATTTT | CASSPDSENQPQHF | TRBV6-2/TRBV6-3 | few | - | TRBJ1-5
TGTGCCAGTAGTATCCGAGATGGCAATCAGCCCCAGCATTTT | CASSIRDGNQPQHF | TRBV19 | - | - | TRBJ1-5
TGCAGCGCATCGGGACAGACGAACACTGAAGCTTTCTTT | CSASGQTNTEAFF | TRBV29-1 | - | TRBD1 | TRBJ1-1
TGTGCCAGCAGCGTAGACCCCGGGGGCTATGGCTACACCTTC | CASSVDPGGYGYTF | TRBV9 | - | - | TRBJ1-2
TGTGCCAGTAGGGAGGGGGGGGAAAAACTGTTTTTT | CASREGGEKLFF | TRBV7-2 | - | - | TRBJ1-4
TGTGAAATAAGTCGGGGGGCGAGGACTGAAGCTTTCTTT | CEISRGARTEAFF | TRBV5-4 | - | - | TRBJ1-1
TGTGCCAGCAGCCAAGAGGGACAGGGGGTTGAAAAACTGTTTTTT | CASSQEGQGVEKLFF | TRBV4-2 | once | TRBD1 | TRBJ1-4
TGTGCCATCAGTGAGCAGGGGGGACATAATTCACCCCTCCACTTT | CAISEQGGHNSPLHF | TRBV10-3 | once | TRBD1 | TRBJ1-6
TGCGCCAGCAGCCCAGGACAGGGACGACCCTACGAGCAGTACTTC | CASSPGQGRPYEQYF | TRBV5-1 | - | TRBD1 | TRBJ2-7
TGTGCCAGCTCCGAGAATGCCTGTTTATCCTACGAGCAGTACTTC | CASSENACLSYEQYF | TRBV18 | - | - | TRBJ2-7
TGTGCCAGCAGCTTAGTACAGCCCTACGAGCAGTACTTC | CASSLVQPYEQYF | TRBV7-2 | - | - | TRBJ2-7
TGTGCCAGCAGTTTAAAACCGGGACAGAACACCGGGGAGCTGTTTTTT | CASSLKPGQNTGELFF | TRBV27 | - | - | TRBJ2-2
TGTGCCAGCAGCTCGGGACAGCTTCCCTATGGCTACACCTTC | CASSSGQLPYGYTF | TRBV5-4 | - | TRBD1 | TRBJ1-2
TGCGCCAGCACGAGGACGCGTTTGAGGGAAATGAACACTGAAGCTTTCTTT | CASTRTRLREMNTEAFF | TRBV23-1 | - | - | TRBJ1-1
TGTGCCAGCAGCTTACCGGGAATCAATGGCTACACCTTC | CASSLPGINGYTF | TRBV7-2 | - | - | TRBJ1-2
TGTGCCAGCAGCCAAGAGCTAGCGGGGGGGCCTAATGAGCAGTTCTTC | CASSQELAGGPNEQFF | TRBV3-1/TRBV3-2 | - | TRBD2 | TRBJ2-1
TGCGCCAGCAGCTTCCAACAGGGGTACAATGAGCAGTTCTTC | CASSFQQGYNEQFF | TRBV5-1 | - | TRBD1 | TRBJ2-1
TGTGCCAGCAGCTTAACAGGGGCGTTCTACGAGCAGTACTTC | CASSLTGAFYEQYF | TRBV7-2 | - | TRBD1 | TRBJ2-7
TGTGCCACCAGTGATACCCGGGGCTACACCTTC | CATSDTRGYTF | TRBV24-1 | - | - | TRBJ1-2
TGTGCCAGTAGTATAGATTGGGAGGAAAGACTGAAAGGCTATGGCTACACCTTC | CASSIDWEERLKGYGYTF | TRBV19 | - | - | TRBJ1-2
TGTGCCAGCAGCCAACAGGTAAACACTGAAGCTTTCTTT | CASSQQVNTEAFF | TRBV7-3 | - | - | TRBJ1-1
TGTGCCAGCTCACTCAATGCGGTAGCTAACTATGGCTACACCTTC | CASSLNAVANYGYTF | TRBV18 | - | - | TRBJ1-2
TGTGCCAGCAGTCGGACAGCTAGCAATCAGCCCCAGCATTTT | CASSRTASNQPQHF | TRBV6-5 | once | - | TRBJ1-5
TGTGCCAGCAGCCCCCCGGGACAGAATTCACCCCTCCACTTT | CASSPPGQNSPLHF | TRBV5-4 | - | TRBD1 | TRBJ1-6
TGTGCCAGCTCCCGAGGACAGGGAGACGAAGCTTTCTTT | CASSRGQGDEAFF | TRBV18 | - | TRBD1 | TRBJ1-1
TGCAGCGTTGAAGACGACAGGGGGTGGGAGCAGTACTTC | CSVEDDRGWEQYF | TRBV29-1 | once | TRBD1 | TRBJ2-7
TGTGCCAGCAGCCCCGGACAGGGGAGGTTTTCGGGGGCCAACGTCCTGACTTTC | CASSPGQGRFSGANVLTF | TRBV7-9 | - | TRBD1 | TRBJ2-6
TGCGCCAGCAGCTTCGGAGGGGTGAACACTGAAGCTTTCTTT | CASSFGGVNTEAFF | TRBV5-1 | - | - | TRBJ1-1
TGTGCCAGCAGTCCCCGTGAGGAGTATGGCTACACCTTC | CASSPREEYGYTF | TRBV27 | - | - | TRBJ1-2
TGTGCCAGCAGCTATTACGGGGACAGAAATTCACCCCTCCACTTT | CASSYYGDRNSPLHF | TRBV7-2 | - | TRBD1 | TRBJ1-6
TGTGCCAGCAGGCCCGGGGGACTAGCGGGAGGTACCCTAGGCGAGCAGTACTTC | CASRPGGLAGGTLGEQYF | TRBV28 | - | TRBD2 | TRBJ2-7
TGTGCCACCCTCTCTAGCGGGAGACCTTACGAGCAGTACTTC | CATLSSGRPYEQYF | TRBV5-4 | - | TRBD2 | TRBJ2-7
TGTGCCAGCAGCCCCTTACACGGGGAGCTGTTTTTT | CASSPLHGELFF | TRBV27 | - | - | TRBJ2-2
TGTGCCAGTAGTAATGGACAGGGGGCAAGGGAGCAGTTCTTC | CASSNGQGAREQFF | TRBV19 | - | TRBD1 | TRBJ2-1
TGTGCCAGCTCACCTCGAGGTGGAGGGGCAACTAATGAAAAACTGTTTTTT | CASSPRGGGATNEKLFF | TRBV18 | - | - | TRBJ1-4
TGTGCCAGCAGAACAAATCGACAGTGGAATCAGCCCCAGCATTTT | CASRTNRQWNQPQHF | TRBV2 | once | - | TRBJ1-5
TGTGCCAGCAGTCCGGGTAATGAGCAGTTCTTC | CASSPGNEQFF | TRBV28 | - | - | TRBJ2-1
TGTGCCAGTAGTTTCTCTAGCGGGAGGGCCGTGGGCAATGAGCAGTTCTTC | CASSFSSGRAVGNEQFF | TRBV19 | once | TRBD2 | TRBJ2-1
TGTGCCAGCAGCTTAAAAGCGGTAACCTACAATGAGCAGTTCTTC | CASSLKAVTYNEQFF | TRBV13 | - | - | TRBJ2-1
TGTGCCAGCAGTTTCGGCAGGGGTATTAATAACTATGGCTACACCTTC | CASSFGRGINNYGYTF | TRBV27 | - | - | TRBJ1-2
TGTGCCAGCCGTTCTCTAGCATCGAAAACGAATGAGCAGTTCTTC | CASRSLASKTNEQFF | TRBV6-2/TRBV6-3 | - | - | TRBJ2-1
TGTGCCAGTCGACAGCGCCTCCACTCCTACGAGCAGTACTTC | CASRQRLHSYEQYF | TRBV6-5 | - | - | TRBJ2-7
TGTGCCAGCAGTTTCCGGGACAGTCTCAATTCACCCCTCCACTTT | CASSFRDSLNSPLHF | TRBV6-5 | few | TRBD1 | TRBJ1-6
TGTGCCAGCAGCTTTGGGGGGGTAGGCGGCTACACCTTC | CASSFGGVGGYTF | TRBV7-2 | - | - | TRBJ1-2
TGTGCCAGCAGCCCAACTCGCGGGGGGGGGTCCTACAATGAGCAGTTCTTC | CASSPTRGGGSYNEQFF | TRBV7-2 | - | TRBD2 | TRBJ2-1
TGTGCCTGGAGTCTAGCGGGAGGCTACGAGCAGTACTTC | CAWSLAGGYEQYF | TRBV30 | - | TRBD2 | TRBJ2-7
TGTGCCAGCTCACCACAGGAGTCTGGAAACACCATATATTTT | CASSPQESGNTIYF | TRBV18 | - | - | TRBJ1-3
TGCAGCGTTAAGGGACAGAGGTTCCAAGAGACCCAGTACTTC | CSVKGQRFQETQYF | TRBV29-1 | - | TRBD1 | TRBJ2-5
TGTGCCAGCAGTGGGCCGTCTAGCGGGGGGGCCTACGAGCAGTACTTC | CASSGPSSGGAYEQYF | TRBV6-1 | - | TRBD2 | TRBJ2-7
TGTGCCAGCAGCCCGGGACTAGCGGGAGTTAGGGATACGCAGTATTTT | CASSPGLAGVRDTQYF | TRBV11-3 | - | TRBD2 | TRBJ2-3
TGCAGCGTTGGTGGCCGCAATCAGCCCCAGCATTTT | CSVGGRNQPQHF | TRBV29-1 | - | - | TRBJ1-5